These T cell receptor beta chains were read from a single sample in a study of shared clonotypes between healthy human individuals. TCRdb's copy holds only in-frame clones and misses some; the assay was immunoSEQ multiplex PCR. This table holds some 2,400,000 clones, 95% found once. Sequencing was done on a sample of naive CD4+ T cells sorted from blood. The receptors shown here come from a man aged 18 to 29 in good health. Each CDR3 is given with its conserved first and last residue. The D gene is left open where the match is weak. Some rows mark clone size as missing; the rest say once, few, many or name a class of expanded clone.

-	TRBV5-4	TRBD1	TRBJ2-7	TGTGCCAGCAGCTCAAAGACAGGGGGCGGGGAGCAGTACTTC	CASSSKTGGGEQYF
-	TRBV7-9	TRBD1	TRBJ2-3	TGTGCCAGCAGCTTACAGGGGGCTACAGATACGCAGTATTTT	CASSLQGATDTQYF
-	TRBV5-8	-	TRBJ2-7	TGTGCCAGCAGCTTGGCCGGGCGGCTTATCTACGAGCAGTACTTC	CASSLAGRLIYEQYF
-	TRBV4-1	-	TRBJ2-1	TGCGCCAGCAGCCAAGTGGCTACCGCATTGGGGGACAATGAGCAGTTCTTC	CASSQVATALGDNEQFF
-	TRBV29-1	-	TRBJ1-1	TGCAGCGTTGGCGGGCGCGGCAACACTGAAGCTTTCTTT	CSVGGRGNTEAFF
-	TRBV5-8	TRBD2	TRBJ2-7	TGTGCCAGCAGCTTGGCAAAAGGGTCCGGGACTAGCTCTTTCTACGAGCAGTACTTC	CASSLAKGSGTSSFYEQYF
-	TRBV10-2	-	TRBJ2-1	TGCGCCAGCAGTGCGACGGGCCTGGAGCAGTTCTTC	CASSATGLEQFF
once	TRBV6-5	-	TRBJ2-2	TGTGCCAGCAGTTACGATATGACGAACACCGGGGAGCTGTTTTTT	CASSYDMTNTGELFF
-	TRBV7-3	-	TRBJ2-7	TGTGCCAGCAGCTTTAGAGACAGGACCTGGGGAGAGCAGTACTTC	CASSFRDRTWGEQYF
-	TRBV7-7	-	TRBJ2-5	TGTGCTAGCAGCAACCGGGACGGAGAGACCCAGTACTTC	CASSNRDGETQYF
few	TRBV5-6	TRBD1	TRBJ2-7	TGTGCCAGCAGCGTGCTCGGGACAGGGCACGAGCAGTACTTC	CASSVLGTGHEQYF
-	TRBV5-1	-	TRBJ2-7	TGCGCCAGCAGCTTGGCCCCGTCGCGTTCCTACGAGCAGTACTTC	CASSLAPSRSYEQYF
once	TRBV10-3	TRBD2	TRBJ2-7	TGTGCCATCAGTGGGGGACTAGCGACCTACGAGCAGTACTTC	CAISGGLATYEQYF
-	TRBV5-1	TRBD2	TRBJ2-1	TGCGCCAGCAGCTTTAGCCTAGCGGGAGATAATGAGCAGTTCTTC	CASSFSLAGDNEQFF
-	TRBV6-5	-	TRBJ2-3	TGTGCCAGCAGCACGGGGGGCACTAACACAGATACGCAGTATTTT	CASSTGGTNTDTQYF
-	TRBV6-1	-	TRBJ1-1	TGTGCGATACAGGGTAAAGGTAACACTGAAGCTTTCTTT	CAIQGKGNTEAFF
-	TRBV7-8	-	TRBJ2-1	TGTGCCAGCAGCACCCGTATCGTTTCCAATGAGCAGTTCTTC	CASSTRIVSNEQFF
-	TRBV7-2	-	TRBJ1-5	TGTGCCAGCAGCCCGATCGGCACTTCATATAGCAATCAGCCCCAGCATTTT	CASSPIGTSYSNQPQHF
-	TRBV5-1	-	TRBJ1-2	TGCGCCAGCAGCCCGGACAGCCTGGGCTATGGCTACACCTTC	CASSPDSLGYGYTF
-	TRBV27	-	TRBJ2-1	TGTGCCAGCAGTCGAGAGCCAGTAGGCTATGAGCAGTTCTTC	CASSREPVGYEQFF
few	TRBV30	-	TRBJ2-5	TGTGCCTGGAGTGTATTCTGGGGCCTCGGGCAAGAGACCCAGTACTTC	CAWSVFWGLGQETQYF
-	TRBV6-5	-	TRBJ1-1	TGTGCCACAATGAGAAGAACTGAAGCTTTCTTT	CATMRRTEAFF
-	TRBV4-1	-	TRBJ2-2	TGCGCCAGCAGCCAAGTTATGATCGGGGAGCTGTTTTTT	CASSQVMIGELFF
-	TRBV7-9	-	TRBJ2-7	TGTGCCAGCAGTCATAACGCAGATTACGAGCAGTACTTC	CASSHNADYEQYF
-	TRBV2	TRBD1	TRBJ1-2	TGTGCCAGCAGTCCGACAGGGTATGGCTACACCTTC	CASSPTGYGYTF
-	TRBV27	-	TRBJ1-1	TGTGCCAGCAGGTCAACACGGAACACTGAAGCTTTCTTT	CASRSTRNTEAFF
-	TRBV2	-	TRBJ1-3	TGTGCCAGCAGTGACCGAACAGCCGGAAACACCATATATTTT	CASSDRTAGNTIYF
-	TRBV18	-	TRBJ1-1	TGTGCCAGCTCGACTGGAGTGGCAGGGGAAGCTTTCTTT	CASSTGVAGEAFF
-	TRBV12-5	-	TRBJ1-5	TGTGCTAGTGGTTTGGTGGCGAGGGCCCGTCTTAGCAATCAGCCCCAGCATTTT	CASGLVARARLSNQPQHF
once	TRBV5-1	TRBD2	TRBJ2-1	TGCGCCAGCAGCCCGGCCGGGACTAGCGTCATCGATGAGCAGTTCTTC	CASSPAGTSVIDEQFF
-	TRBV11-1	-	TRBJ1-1	TGTGCCAGCAGCCGGGGGAAGAACACTGAAGCTTTCTTT	CASSRGKNTEAFF
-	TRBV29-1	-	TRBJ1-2	TGCAGCGTTGATTTGGGGGACTATGGCTACACCTTC	CSVDLGDYGYTF
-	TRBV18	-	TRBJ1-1	TGTGCCAGCTCACCAAAAGAGAACACTGAAGCTTTCTTT	CASSPKENTEAFF
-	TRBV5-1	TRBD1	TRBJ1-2	TGCGCCAGCAGCTTGCCCGGGACAGGCCCAAGGGGCTACACCTTC	CASSLPGTGPRGYTF
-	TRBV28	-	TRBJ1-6	TGTGCCAGCGCCCAGGGTTCCTATAATTCACCCCTCCACTTT	CASAQGSYNSPLHF